These 19 T cell receptor beta chains were all obtained from the same sample, sequenced in a study of human T cells and chemical hapten exposure. TCRdb passed the RACE reads through MiXCR, listing each CDR3 protein once. Here the sample spans under 95,000 distinct CDR3 sequences, about 9% being singletons. As for time point: pre-sensitization, week 0. Treatment specified: therapeutic diphenylcyclopropenone sensitization with weekly scalp DPC. The starting material was whole blood, obtained in connection with sensitization to the hapten diphenylcyclopropenone (DPC). The source of these receptors is a man aged 35-49 years with alopecia areata. Some clones in this sample may be carry-over from other donors' samples.

The V and J genes are TRBV14 and TRBJ1-5, with D hard to call. Trimming left V 0 bases short and J 8 bases short, with 11 bases between. CDR1 is SGHDN and CDR2 is FVKESK in the germline V gene. The CDR3 consists of 14 residues. The DNA of the CDR3 is TGTGCCAGCAGCCAAGAAGGCAATTGGAAGCCCCAGCATTTT. Amino acids: CASSQEGNWKPQHF.

The genes are TRBV7-9 and TRBJ2-1, with 9 positions matching TRBD2. The junction had 7 bases not matched to a gene; V was cut back by 0 bases and J by 7 bases. CDR3 length: 16 residues. Germline V lookup: CDR1 SEHNR, CDR2 FQNEAQ (reference sequence). The CDR3 DNA sequence: TGTGCCAGCAGCTTAGCGGGCGCGGGAGGGCCGAATGAGCAGTTCTTC. It translates to CASSLAGAGGPNEQFF.

This clonotype was seen more than once but under ten times. The chain has TRBV5-4 and TRBJ2-5; TRBD2 agrees at 9 bases. V lost 4 bases, J lost 2 bases, and 6 bases stayed unmatched. This CDR3 spans 15 amino acids. Germline CDR1 and CDR2: SGHNT and YYREEE (reference sequence). The CDR3 region has the DNA TGTGCCAGCAGCATCGGGACTAGCAGACAAGAGACCCAGTACTTC. Translation: CASSIGTSRQETQYF.

This clonotype showed up just once. The chain joins TRBV27 to TRBJ1-1, with a tentative D call TRBD1 (6 bases). The V gene lost 3 bases and the J gene lost 5 bases, with 10 bases spanning the gap. The CDR3 is 13 amino acids. In germline, CDR1 is MNHEY, CDR2 SMNVEV (reference sequence). The CDR3 DNA sequence: TGTGCCAGCAGTTTTCAGGGGCGGACTGAAGCTTTCTTT. Encoded protein: CASSFQGRTEAFF.

This clonotype was observed many times. The germline gene is not matched at one end of the junction; a read error may be the cause. This rearrangement joins TRBV7-2 to TRBJ2-2, with D perhaps matching TRBD1 (8 bases). CDR1 is SGHTA, CDR2 FQGNSA, per germline. The CDR3 contains 16 residues. CDR3 nucleotide sequence: TGTGCCAGCAGCCTAGCGGACAGGGCGAACACCGGGGAGCTGTTTTTT. Protein sequence: CASSLADRANTGELFF.

This clonotype was counted between two and nine times. This chain uses TRBV5-1 with TRBJ2-7; a possible D gene is TRBD1 (6 bases). Trimming removed 0 bases from V and 4 bases from J, with 20 bases in between. The CDR3 has 17 residues. Germline-derived CDR1 and CDR2 are SGHRS and YFSETQ. CDR3 sequence: CASSLVVGATIAYEQYF. The CDR3 coding sequence is TGCGCCAGCAGCTTGGTGGTGGGGGCTACAATTGCATACGAGCAGTACTTC. The full variable domain, its missing parts supplied by reference TRBV5-1 and TRBJ2-7, is KAGVTQTPRYLIKTRGQQVTLSCSPISGHRSVSWYQQTPGQGLQFLFEYFSETQRNKGNFPGRFSGRQFSNSRSEMNVSTLELGDSALYLCASSLVVGATIAYEQYFGPGTRLTVT.

The sample holds many counts of this clonotype. The gene calls are TRBV5-1 and TRBJ2-7; D perhaps matches TRBD2 (5 bases). V was pared by 0 bases and J by 4 bases, with 11 bases between. CDR3 length: 14 amino acids. Germline loops: CDR1 SGHRS, CDR2 YFSETQ. The CDR3, as DNA: TGCGCCAGCAGCTTGGCCCCCGGAGGATACGAGCAGTACGTC. Its translation is CASSLAPGGYEQYV.

This chain links TRBV20-1 with TRBJ2-1, with 9 nucleotides matching TRBD2. This CDR3 spans 16 amino acids. V lost 1 base, J lost 0 bases, and 4 bases stayed unmatched. CDR1 is DFQATT, CDR2 SNEGSKA, per germline (reference sequence). The CDR3 here is CSARVLSGSSYNEQFF. The DNA of the CDR3 is TGCAGTGCTAGAGTTCTTAGCGGGAGCTCCTACAATGAGCAGTTCTTC.

This clonotype was seen repeatedly, ten times or more. The rearrangement uses TRBV25-1 and TRBJ2-5, with D perhaps being TRBD1 or TRBD2 (6 bases each). V was trimmed by 8 bases and J by 1 base, leaving 20 bases between them. CDR3 size: 16 residues. From germline, CDR1 is MGHDK and CDR2 SYGVNS. CDR3 nucleotides: TGTGCCAGCTCCCACCCATACGGGGGCGGCCAAGAGACCCAGTACTTC. Translated, it gives CASSHPYGGGQETQYF.

The chain combines TRBV28 with TRBJ2-5, with 8 bases lining up with TRBD1. Germline V CDR1 and CDR2: MDHEN, SYDVKM. V gave up 1 base and J gave up 7 bases; unmatched junction bases: 5. The CDR3 has 14 residues. DNA of the CDR3: TGTGCCAGCAGTTTATCCACGGGACAGGCGACCCAGTACTTC. Its protein is CASSLSTGQATQYF.

The chain recombines TRBV19 with TRBJ2-1; 9 bases are shared with TRBD2. The CDR3 covers 13 residues. Germline assignment: CDR1 LNHDA and CDR2 SQIVND (reference sequence). V lost 7 bases, J lost 6 bases, and 4 bases stayed unmatched. Here the CDR3 DNA reads TGTGCCAGTACTAGCGGGGAAGTCAATGAGCAGTTCTTC. Amino acid sequence: CASTSGEVNEQFF.

The table lists this clonotype with many counts. This chain uses TRBV12-3 or TRBV12-4 with TRBJ2-5; TRBD2 matches 13 bases. V was pared by 6 bases and J by 5 bases, with 15 bases of the junction left unmatched. The CDR3 runs 18 residues. The DNA for the CDR3 is TGTGCCAGCAGCACTACTAGCGGGAGGGCGGTCGCCCAGGAGACCCAGTACTTC. Translating it yields CASSTTSGRAVAQETQYF.

Details on this clonotype: This clone may be a read error of a much larger clone one base away. The rearrangement joins TRBV12-3 or TRBV12-4 to TRBJ1-1; D remains ambiguous. The V end was cut by 0 bases, the J end by 8 bases, with 16 bases between. The CDR3 covers 15 residues. CDR3 bases: TGTGCCAGCAGTTTAGCAAGTTTTGGAATGGGGGAAGCTTTCTTT. Amino acid sequence: CASSLASFGMGEAFF.

This clonotype has more than one count but fewer than ten. The CDR3 DNA reads TGTGCCAGCAGGGGCAGGGGGTTCCAAGAGACCCAGTACTTC. Protein sequence: CASRGRGFQETQYF. V gene TRBV2 combines with J gene TRBJ2-5, with 7 bases aligning to TRBD1. This CDR3 comprises 14 residues. Germline V gene lookup returns CDR1 SNHLY and CDR2 FYNNEI. Germline trimming cut 6 bases from V and 1 base from J; bases unmatched to any gene: 5.

This clonotype was seen a few times. The chain combines TRBV12-3 or TRBV12-4 with TRBJ2-7; D is undetermined. CDR3 size: 16 residues. V lost 5 bases and J 6 bases, leaving 23 bases between the germline ends. CDR3 nucleotides: TGTGCCAGCAGTCCATCTCCTAGGCCCGGGTTGCTCGAGCAGTACTTC. Its protein product is CASSPSPRPGLLEQYF.

This clonotype was observed a handful of times. The chain has TRBV7-2 and TRBJ2-7, with unresolved D. From germline, CDR1 is SGHTA and CDR2 FQGNSA. The ends were cut back, 2 bases at V and 5 bases at J, with 7 bases in the middle. This CDR3 has 12 residues. The CDR3 loop reads CASSLIGNEQYV. DNA for the CDR3: TGTGCCAGCAGCTTAATAGGGAACGAGCAGTACGTC.

This clonotype occurred a few times. The chain recombines TRBV24-1 with TRBJ1-5, with D unresolved. CDR1 is KGHDR, CDR2 SFDVKD, per germline. The CDR3 runs to 12 residues. The V end lost 4 bases, the J end lost 7 bases, and 7 bases lay between the germline ends. The CDR3 DNA sequence: TGTGCCACCAGTGACCCCGACCAGCCCCAGCATTTT. It yields the protein CATSDPDQPQHF.

Only a few counts were recorded for this clonotype. The chain joins TRBV6-7 to TRBJ1-2; TRBD1 matches at 8 bases. Being an ORF, TRBV6-7 has a function that is uncertain. CDR3 length equals 15 residues. Trimming cost V 1 base and J 6 bases; bases outside gene matches: 7. The CDR3 DNA reads as TGTGCCAGCAGTTACTTCGGCAGGGGGCTGGATGGCTACACCTTC. Translation: CASSYFGRGLDGYTF.

This clonotype was detected many times. V and J are TRBV6-2 or TRBV6-3 and TRBJ1-1; D gene unclear. The V and J ends lost 5 bases and 4 bases respectively, with 17 bases between them. CDR3 length: 15 residues. Germline-derived CDR1 and CDR2 are MNHEY and SVGEGT. CDR3 region: CASSHNWGGATEAFF. CDR3 nucleotide sequence: TGTGCCAGCAGTCACAATTGGGGTGGTGCCACTGAAGCTTTCTTT.